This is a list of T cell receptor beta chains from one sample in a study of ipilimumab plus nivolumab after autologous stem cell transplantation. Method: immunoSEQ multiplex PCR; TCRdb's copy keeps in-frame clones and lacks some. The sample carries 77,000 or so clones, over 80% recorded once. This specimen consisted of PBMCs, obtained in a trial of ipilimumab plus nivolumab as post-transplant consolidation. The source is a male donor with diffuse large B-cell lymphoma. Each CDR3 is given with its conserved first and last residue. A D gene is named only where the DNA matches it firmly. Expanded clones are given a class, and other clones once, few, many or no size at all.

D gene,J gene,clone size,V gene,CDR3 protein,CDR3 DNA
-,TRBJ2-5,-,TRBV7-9,CASSPGGHVETQYF,TGTGCCAGCAGCCCGGGGGGACATGTGGAGACCCAGTACTTC
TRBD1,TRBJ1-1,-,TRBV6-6,CASSYMTGEGEAFF,TGTGCCAGCAGTTACATGACAGGGGAGGGTGAAGCTTTCTTT
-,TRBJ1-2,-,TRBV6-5,CASTTSAGGYTF,TGTGCCAGCACCACTTCAGCGGGGGGCTACACCTTC
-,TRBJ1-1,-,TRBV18,CASSPRAGSNTEAFF,TGTGCCAGCTCACCAAGGGCAGGGAGCAACACTGAAGCTTTCTTT
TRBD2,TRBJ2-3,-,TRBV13,CASSSSGTSTDTQYF,TGTGCCAGCAGCTCCAGCGGGACTAGCACAGATACGCAGTATTTT
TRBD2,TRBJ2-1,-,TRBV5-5,CASSLRAGGYNEQFF,TGTGCCAGCAGCTTGAGAGCGGGGGGGTACAATGAGCAGTTCTTC
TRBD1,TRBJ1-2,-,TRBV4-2,CASSRQGGGGINYGYTF,TGTGCCAGCAGCCGCCAGGGGGGGGGAGGGATTAACTATGGCTACACCTTC
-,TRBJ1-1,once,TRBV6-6,CASSLQPEAFF,TGTGCCAGCAGCCTCCAGCCCGAAGCTTTCTTT
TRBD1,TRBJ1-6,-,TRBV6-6,CASNTGANSPLHF,TGTGCCAGCAATACAGGGGCTAATTCACCCCTCCACTTT
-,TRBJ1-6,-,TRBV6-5,CASSYSVSGSPLHF,TGTGCCAGCAGTTACTCGGTAAGCGGTTCACCCCTCCACTTT
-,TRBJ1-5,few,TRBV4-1,CASSRTPIRGLNQPQHF,TGCGCCAGCAGCCGCACCCCAATAAGGGGCCTAAATCAGCCCCAGCATTTT
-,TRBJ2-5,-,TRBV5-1,CASSLVQETQYF,TGCGCCAGCAGCTTGGTTCAAGAGACCCAGTACTTC
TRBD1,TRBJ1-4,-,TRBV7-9,CASSLQGAGEKLFF,TGTGCCAGCAGCCTACAGGGGGCAGGTGAAAAACTGTTTTTT
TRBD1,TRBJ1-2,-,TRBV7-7,CASSLQGDYGYTF,TGTGCCAGCAGCTTACAGGGGGACTATGGCTACACCTTC
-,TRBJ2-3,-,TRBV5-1,CASSLQLASDTQYF,TGCGCCAGCAGCTTGCAACTAGCATCTGATACGCAGTATTTT
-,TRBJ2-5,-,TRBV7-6,CASSSPTGGQETQYF,TGTGCCAGCAGCTCCCCGACAGGCGGTCAAGAGACCCAGTACTTC
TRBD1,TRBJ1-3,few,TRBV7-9,CASSLGQGLSGNTIYF,TGTGCCAGCAGCTTAGGACAGGGCCTCTCTGGAAACACCATATATTTT
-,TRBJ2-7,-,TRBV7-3,CASSSTRYYEQYF,TGCGCCAGCAGCTCCACTCGGTACTACGAGCAGTACTTC
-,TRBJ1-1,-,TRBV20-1,CSASRPPEAFF,TGCAGTGCTAGTAGGCCCCCTGAAGCTTTCTTT
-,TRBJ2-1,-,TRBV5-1,CASSLPQGTFDEQFF,TGCGCCAGCAGCTTGCCGCAGGGGACTTTCGATGAGCAGTTCTTC
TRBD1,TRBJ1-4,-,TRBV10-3,CAIELTGINEKLFF,TGTGCCATCGAATTGACAGGGATAAATGAAAAACTGTTTTTT
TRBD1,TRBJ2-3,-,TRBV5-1,CASISGTGIDTQYF,TGCGCCAGTATCTCCGGGACAGGGATAGATACGCAGTATTTT